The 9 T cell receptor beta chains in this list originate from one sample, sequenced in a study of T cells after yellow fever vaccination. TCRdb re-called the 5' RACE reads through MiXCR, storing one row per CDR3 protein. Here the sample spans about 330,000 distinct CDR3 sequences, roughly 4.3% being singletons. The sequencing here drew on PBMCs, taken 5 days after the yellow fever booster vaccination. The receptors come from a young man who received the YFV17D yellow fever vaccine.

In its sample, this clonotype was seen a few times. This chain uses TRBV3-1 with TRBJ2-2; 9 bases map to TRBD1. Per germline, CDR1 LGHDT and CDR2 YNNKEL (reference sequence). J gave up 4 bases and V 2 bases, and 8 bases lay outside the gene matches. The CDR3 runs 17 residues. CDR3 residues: CASSQPRQGGSTGELFF. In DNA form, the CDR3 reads TGTGCCAGCAGCCAACCCCGACAGGGGGGTTCCACCGGGGAGCTGTTTTTT.

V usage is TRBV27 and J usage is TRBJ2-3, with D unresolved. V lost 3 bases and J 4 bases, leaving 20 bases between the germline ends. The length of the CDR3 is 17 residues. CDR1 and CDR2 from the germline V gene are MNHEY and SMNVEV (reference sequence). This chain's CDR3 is CASSFRGIGWLPDTQYF. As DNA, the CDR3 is TGTGCCAGCAGTTTTCGCGGTATAGGGTGGTTGCCAGATACGCAGTATTTT.

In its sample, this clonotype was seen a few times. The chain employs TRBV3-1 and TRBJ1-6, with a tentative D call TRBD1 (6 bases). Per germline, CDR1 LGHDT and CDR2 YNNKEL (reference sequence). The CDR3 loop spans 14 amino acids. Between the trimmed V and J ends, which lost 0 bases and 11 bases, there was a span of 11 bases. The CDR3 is CASSQDTGWAPLHF. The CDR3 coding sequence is TGTGCCAGCAGCCAAGACACAGGGTGGGCACCCCTCCACTTT.

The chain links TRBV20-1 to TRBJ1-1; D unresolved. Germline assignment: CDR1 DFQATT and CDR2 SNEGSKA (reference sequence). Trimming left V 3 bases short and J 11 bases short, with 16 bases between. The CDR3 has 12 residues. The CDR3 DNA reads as TGCAGTGCTAGTCAAGAATTGAGGCGGGCTTTCTTT. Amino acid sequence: CSASQELRRAFF.

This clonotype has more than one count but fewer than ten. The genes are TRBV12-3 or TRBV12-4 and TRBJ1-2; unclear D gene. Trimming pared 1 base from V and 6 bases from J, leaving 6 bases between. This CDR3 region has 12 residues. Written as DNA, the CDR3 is TGTGCCAGCAGTTTAGTAGGAGATGGCTACACCTTC. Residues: CASSLVGDGYTF.

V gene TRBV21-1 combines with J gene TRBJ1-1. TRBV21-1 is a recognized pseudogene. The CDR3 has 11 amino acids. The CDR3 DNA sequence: TGTGCCAGCAGCAAAGGAGGGTGGGCTTTCTTT. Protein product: CASSKGGWAFF.

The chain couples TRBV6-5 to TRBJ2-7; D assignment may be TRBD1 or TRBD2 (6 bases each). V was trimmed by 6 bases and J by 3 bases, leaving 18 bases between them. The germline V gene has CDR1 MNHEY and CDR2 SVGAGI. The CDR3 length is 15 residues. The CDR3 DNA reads TGTGCCAGCAGCCCCATGGGGGGCAGACTCTACGAGCAGTACTTC. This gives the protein CASSPMGGRLYEQYF.

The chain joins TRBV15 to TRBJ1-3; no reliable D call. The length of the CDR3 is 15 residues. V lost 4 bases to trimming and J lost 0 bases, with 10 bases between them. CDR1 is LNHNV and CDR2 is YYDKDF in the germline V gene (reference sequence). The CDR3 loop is CATSINIGSGNTIYF. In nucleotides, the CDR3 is TGTGCCACCAGCATTAACATAGGCTCTGGAAACACCATATATTTT.

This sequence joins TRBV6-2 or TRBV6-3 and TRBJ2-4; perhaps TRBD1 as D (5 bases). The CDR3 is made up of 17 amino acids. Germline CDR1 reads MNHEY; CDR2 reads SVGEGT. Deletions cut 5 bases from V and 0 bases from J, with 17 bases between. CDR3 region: CASSQDTVLLAKNIQYF. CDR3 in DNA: TGTGCCAGCAGTCAGGACACCGTACTTCTAGCCAAAAACATTCAGTACTTC.